This record covers a single T cell receptor beta chain. As yet, its antigen is unknown. A multiplex PCR was run with 60 Vbeta primers and 13 Jbeta primers. Repertoires were generated with immunoSEQ multiplex PCR, while TCRdb's copy carries only in-frame clones and drops some. In the table there are 130,000 or so clones, roughly 87% of which are singletons. The sample originates from a study of cytomegalovirus exposure and HLA in healthy donors. Whole-study context: As an earlier analysis found, around 200 million T cells yielded 90 million to 140 million unique TCR beta sequences. Regarding the study as a whole: Some 150 TCR beta chains were listed as cytomegalovirus-associated.

The length of the CDR3 is 15 residues. Germline V CDR1 and CDR2: MGHRA, YSYEKL. Trimming took 6 bases from V and 0 from J, leaving 9 bases between them. The chain joins TRBV4-1 to TRBJ1-6; no reliable D call. The source is a woman aged 40 to 50 in good health and CMV-seronegative. Sequencing was performed on PBMCs. This CDR3 is CASSFSISYNSPLHF. The CDR3 DNA sequence: TGCGCCAGCAGTTTCAGTATCTCCTATAATTCACCCCTCCACTTT.